The entry below gives a single T cell receptor (beta chain) sequence along with its context. CD8+ and CD4+ T cells were negatively isolated; TEMRA cells were FACS-enriched. These data are taken from a study of CD8 T cells in Susac syndrome. Reverse transcription of roughly 0.45 to 1 ug RNA was performed with random hexamers. TCRdb re-called the immunoSEQ multiplex PCR reads with MiXCR, one entry per CDR3 protein. Seen here are 160,000 or so distinct CDR3 sequences, 85% to 95% observed once, and the top ten hold 0.16%. The CDR3 covers 13 residues. Germline assignment: CDR1 SEHNR and CDR2 FQNEAQ (reference sequence). V gave up 5 bases and J gave up 8 bases, with 15 bases separating them.

The receptor was isolated from a human donor with multiple sclerosis. The rearrangement links TRBV7-9 to TRBJ1-2; D is perhaps TRBD1 (5 bases). Sequencing was done on a sample of CD8+ T cells from PBMCs. The DNA for the CDR3 is TGTGCCAGCAGCCACGGGCAGGGTGGCGGCTACACCTTC. Protein product: CASSHGQGGGYTF.